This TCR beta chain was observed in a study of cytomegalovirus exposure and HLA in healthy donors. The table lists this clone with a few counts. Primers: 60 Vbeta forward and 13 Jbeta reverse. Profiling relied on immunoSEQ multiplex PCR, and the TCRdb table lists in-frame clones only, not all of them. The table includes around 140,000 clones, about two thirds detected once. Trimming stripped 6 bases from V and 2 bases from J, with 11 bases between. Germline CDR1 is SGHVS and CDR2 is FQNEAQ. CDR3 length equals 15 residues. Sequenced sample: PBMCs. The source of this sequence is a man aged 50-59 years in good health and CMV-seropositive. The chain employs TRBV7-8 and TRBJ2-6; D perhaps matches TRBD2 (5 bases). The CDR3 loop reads CASSLAGTGANVLTF. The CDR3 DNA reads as TGTGCCAGCAGTCTAGCCGGGACTGGGGCCAACGTCCTGACTTTC.